This T cell receptor (beta chain) was identified in a study of T-cell reconstitution after alpha-beta-depleted transplantation in children. Concerning this clonotype: No antigen is known for it.

This sample's TCRbeta library carried unique molecular identifier barcodes. TCRdb redid the calling of the PCR reads with MiXCR, one entry per CDR3 protein. This sample yields about 830,000 distinct CDR3 sequences, of which roughly 16% are seen a single time; approximately 4.5% belongs to the top ten. CDR3 length: 15 residues. Trimming left V 1 base short and J 0 bases short, with 10 bases between. CDR1 and CDR2 (germline): SGHAT, FQNNGV. The study's findings and limits: Expanded graft clones, several hundred of them, were reportedly the source of alpha-beta T cells about two months after transplant. Newly produced T cells mostly provided counts and TCRbeta diversity after one year, as hyperexpanded clones declined.

The sample was PBMCs, mostly from graft donor cells, taken 360 days after TCRalphabeta/CD19-depleted stem cell transplant. The chain uses TRBV11-2 and TRBJ2-7; unclear D gene. The TCR originated in a male patient between 5 and 17 years old who had a stem cell transplant for acute lymphoblastic leukemia, so the T cells may come from the graft donor. The CDR3 DNA reads as TGTGCCAGCAGCTTAGCAGCGTATAGCTCCTACGAGCAGTACTTC. Translation gives CASSLAAYSSYEQYF.